This TCR beta chain is drawn from a study of CD8+ T cells in alopecia areata listed by TCRdb under 2018. Regarding the study in general: The treated patients took part in an open-label pilot trial in which moderate-to-severe alopecia areata was treated with oral tofacitinib at 5 to 10 mg twice daily. Tofacitinib was administered for 6 to 18 months, and 6 months of follow-up off drug were then conducted to assess delayed response and recurrence. In both human patients and the C3H/HeJ mouse model, the study applied high-throughput TCRbeta sequencing to look at T cell clonal expansion in alopecia areata. In humans, TCRbeta sequencing was performed on scalp tissue and on sorted CD4+ and CD8+ peripheral blood T cells from healthy controls and from patients with patchy or totalis/universalis alopecia areata. Biopsies were taken from tofacitinib-treated patients at baseline and at 4 and 24 weeks of treatment, and a later scalp biopsy was taken in several of the tofacitinib-treated patients. Scalp clonality was compared across normal scalp (n=4), patchy alopecia areata scalp (n=8), and alopecia totalis/universalis scalp (n=8). RNA came from the PAXgene miRNA kit for fixed scalp, the miRNeasy kit for PBMCs, and the RNeasy kit for mouse skin. TCRbeta CDR3 regions were amplified by immunoSEQ multiplex PCR using 35 Vbeta forward and 13 Jbeta reverse primers.

The time point label corresponds to: baseline before oral tofacitinib. Peripheral blood and lesional scalp punch biopsies were obtained from patients with alopecia areata. After PBMCs were isolated by density centrifugation and stained for CD3, CD4 and CD8, a FACSAria was used to sort CD4+ and CD8+ T cells. With respect to this clone: The antigen this receptor binds is unknown. Base qualities are not recorded, but no much larger clone differs from it by a single base.

Libraries were built with the immunoSEQ multiplex PCR assay. For TCR sequencing, RNA was extracted from every sample and reverse transcribed into cDNA to serve as template. SuperScript III was used to make first-strand cDNA, primed with a 2:1 mix of oligo-dT and random hexamers. A synthetic immune receptor repertoire was used to measure amplification bias, and any remaining bias was corrected computationally. In the authors' own workflow: Raw reads were preprocessed to remove errors, and CDR3 was defined according to IMGT conventions as the region from the conserved cysteine to phenylalanine. To get clonality, Shannon entropy was normalized by log2 of the number of productive unique TCRs and the result was subtracted from 1. Whether scalp clones were CD4 or CD8 was inferred by matching scalp TCRbeta sequences against CD4 and CD8 repertoires sorted from blood. In TCRdb, the immuneACCESS table is reduced to in-frame sequences with V and J assigned. These tables do not hold every clone; where another copy was compared, an unresolved V gene accounts for under half, and the others remain unexplained. That table supplies the V and J calls and clone size; D and trimming were determined from the DNA. This sample has about 150,000 clones in its table, and roughly 61% of those were observed once. The ten largest make up approximately 6.5% of the sample.

General conclusions and limits of the study: Shared TCR sequences between patients were less evident than in mice, which may be partly attributable to HLA diversity in the patient population. Resident alphabeta T cells in normal human skin are also sequenced, complicating scalp TCR repertoire analysis, unlike mouse skin dominated by gammadelta T cells. Compared with normal scalp, lesional scalp had higher clonality and more expanded CD8+ clones, particularly in alopecia totalis/universalis, a pattern that suggests antigenic drive.

The TCR sequence derives from a human donor with alopecia areata. This material consisted of CD4+ T cells sorted from blood, taken at week 0.

The nucleotide sequence is TGTGCCAGCAGTTCGGGACTCTACAATGAGCAGTTCTTC. It translates as CASSSGLYNEQFF. This receptor chain uses TRBV2 and TRBJ2-1; a tentative D call is TRBD2 (6 bases match). The germline ends are 8 bases apart after V is trimmed by 5 bases and J by 3 bases. The CDR3 runs 13 amino acids, cysteine and phenylalanine included. Only the CDR3 DNA is retained, 39 bases long and in frame from the first base. Based on the germline V gene, the CDR1 and CDR2 sequences are SNHLY and FYNNEI. The full variable domain, with segments outside the CDR3 supplied by the reference TRBV2 and TRBJ2-1 proteins, appears as EPEVTQTPSHQVTQMGQEVILRCVPISNHLYFYWYRQILGQKVEFLVSFYNNEISEKSEIFDDQFSVERPDGSNFTLKIRSTKLEDSAMYFCASSSGLYNEQFFGPGTRLTVL.